The subject of this entry is one T cell receptor beta chain. The entry originates in a study of control samples from healthy donors and cancer patients. Clones were read by immunoSEQ multiplex PCR, and TCRdb kept only the in-frame ones, dropping some. The sample yields some 150,000 clones, about nine tenths seen once. The CDR3 loop spans 15 amino acids. Germline V gene sequence: CDR1 SGHDN, CDR2 FVKESK. Trimming shortened V by 4 bases and J by 0 bases, and 9 bases separated the two germline ends. The specimen was blood. The receptor was derived from a man aged 25-40 years in good health. This sequence joins TRBV14 and TRBJ1-4; D is unclear. The CDR3 DNA is TGTGCCAGCAGCCTAAGACGGTCAACTAATGAAAAACTGTTTTTT. Residues: CASSLRRSTNEKLFF.